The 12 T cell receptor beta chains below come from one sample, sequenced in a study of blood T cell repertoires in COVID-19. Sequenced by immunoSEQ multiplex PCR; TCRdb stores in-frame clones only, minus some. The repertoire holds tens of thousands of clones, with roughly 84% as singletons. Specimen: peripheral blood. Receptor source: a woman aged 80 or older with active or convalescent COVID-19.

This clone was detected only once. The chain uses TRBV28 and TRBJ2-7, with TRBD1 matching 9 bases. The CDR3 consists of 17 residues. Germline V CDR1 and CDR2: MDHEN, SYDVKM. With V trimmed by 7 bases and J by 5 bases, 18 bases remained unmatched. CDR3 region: CASIRYPPGQGNHEQYF. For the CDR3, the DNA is TGTGCCAGCATTCGATACCCACCGGGACAGGGTAACCACGAGCAGTACTTC.

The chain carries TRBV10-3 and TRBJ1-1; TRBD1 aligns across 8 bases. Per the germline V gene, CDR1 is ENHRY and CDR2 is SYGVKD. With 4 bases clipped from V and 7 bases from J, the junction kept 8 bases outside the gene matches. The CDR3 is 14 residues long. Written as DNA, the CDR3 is TGTGCCATCAGTGTGTTACAGGGGGGCTTTGAAGCTTTCTTT. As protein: CAISVLQGGFEAFF.

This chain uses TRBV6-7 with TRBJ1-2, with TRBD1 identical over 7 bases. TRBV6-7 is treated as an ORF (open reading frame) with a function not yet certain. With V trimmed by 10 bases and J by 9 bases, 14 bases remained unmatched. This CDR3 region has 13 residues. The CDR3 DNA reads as TGTGCCATTACCGGGACAGACTCGGATAGCTACACCTTC. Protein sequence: CAITGTDSDSYTF.

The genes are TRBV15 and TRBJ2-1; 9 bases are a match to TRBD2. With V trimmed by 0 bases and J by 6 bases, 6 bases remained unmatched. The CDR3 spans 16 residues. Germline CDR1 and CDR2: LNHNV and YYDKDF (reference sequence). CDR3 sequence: CATSRDLGLATNEQFF. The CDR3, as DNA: TGTGCCACCAGCAGAGATCTGGGACTAGCCACCAATGAGCAGTTCTTC.

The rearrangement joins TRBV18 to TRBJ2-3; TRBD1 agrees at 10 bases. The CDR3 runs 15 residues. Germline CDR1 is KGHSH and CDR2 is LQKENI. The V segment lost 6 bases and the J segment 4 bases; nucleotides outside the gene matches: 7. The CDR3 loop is CASSAGTGDPDTQYF. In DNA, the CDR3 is TGTGCCAGCTCTGCCGGGACAGGGGATCCAGATACGCAGTATTTT.

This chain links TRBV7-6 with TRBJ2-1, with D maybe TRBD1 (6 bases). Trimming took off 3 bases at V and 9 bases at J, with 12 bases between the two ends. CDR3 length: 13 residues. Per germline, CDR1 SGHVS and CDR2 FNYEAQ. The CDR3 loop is CASSFAQGSEQFF. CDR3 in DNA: TGTGCCAGCAGCTTTGCCCAGGGGAGTGAGCAGTTCTTC.

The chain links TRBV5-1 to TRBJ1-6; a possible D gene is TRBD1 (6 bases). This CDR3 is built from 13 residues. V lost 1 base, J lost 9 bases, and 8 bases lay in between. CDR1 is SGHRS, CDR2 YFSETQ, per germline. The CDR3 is CASSLTGLSPLHF. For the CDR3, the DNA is TGCGCCAGCAGCTTGACAGGGCTTTCACCCCTCCACTTT. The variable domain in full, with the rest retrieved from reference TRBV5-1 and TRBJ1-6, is KAGVTQTPRYLIKTRGQQVTLSCSPISGHRSVSWYQQTPGQGLQFLFEYFSETQRNKGNFPGRFSGRQFSNSRSEMNVSTLELGDSALYLCASSLTGLSPLHFGNGTRLTVT.

The CDR3, as DNA: TGTGCCAGCAGCAAAAGGAAGCGCCCCCTCCCAGATACGCAGTATTTT. The encoded protein is CASSKRKRPLPDTQYF. The chain employs TRBV21-1 and TRBJ2-3; TRBD2 is the table's D call and was not checked against the DNA. TRBV21-1 is a listed pseudogene. The CDR3 spans 16 residues.

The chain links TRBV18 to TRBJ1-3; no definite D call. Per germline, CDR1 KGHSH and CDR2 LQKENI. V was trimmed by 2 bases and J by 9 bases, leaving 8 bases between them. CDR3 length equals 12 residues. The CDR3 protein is CASSPETTTIYF. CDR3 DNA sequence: TGTGCCAGCTCACCAGAGACTACCACCATATATTTT.

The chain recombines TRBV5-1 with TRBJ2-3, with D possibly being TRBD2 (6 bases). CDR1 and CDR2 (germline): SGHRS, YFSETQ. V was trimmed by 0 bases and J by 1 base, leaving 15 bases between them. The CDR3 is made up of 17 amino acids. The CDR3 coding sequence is TGCGCCAGCAGCTTGGCAGTAAGTGGCGGGGGCACAGATACGCAGTATTTT. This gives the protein CASSLAVSGGGTDTQYF.

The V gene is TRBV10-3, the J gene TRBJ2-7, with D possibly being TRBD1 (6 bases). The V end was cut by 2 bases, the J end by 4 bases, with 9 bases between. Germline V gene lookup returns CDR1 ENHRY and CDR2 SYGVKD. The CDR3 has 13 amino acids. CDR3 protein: CAISEGDTYEQYF. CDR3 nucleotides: TGTGCCATCAGTGAGGGGGACACTTACGAGCAGTACTTC.

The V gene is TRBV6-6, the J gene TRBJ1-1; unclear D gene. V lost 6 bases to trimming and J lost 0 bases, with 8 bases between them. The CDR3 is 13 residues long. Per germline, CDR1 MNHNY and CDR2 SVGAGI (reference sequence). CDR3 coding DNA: TGTGCCAGCAGCCAAGCGGTGAACACTGAAGCTTTCTTT. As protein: CASSQAVNTEAFF.